Only one count was recorded for the clone carrying this TCR beta chain. Per the germline V gene, CDR1 is SGHKS and CDR2 is YYEKEE (reference sequence). V lost 4 bases and J lost 2; bases outside the gene matches: 8. This CDR3 is 15 amino acids long. This entry is derived from a study of OX40 agonist ivuxolimab in advanced cancers. TCRdb keeps only in-frame clones here, not all; method: immunoSEQ multiplex PCR. The sample lists some 83,000 clones; 90% to 95% were seen once. Individuals having autoimmune disease history or systemic immunosuppression were not enrolled. The sequence derives from an adult with an advanced solid tumor such as melanoma, head and neck, liver or kidney cancer. This chain uses TRBV5-5 with TRBJ2-5; 7 bases are a match to TRBD1. Material: CD4+ or CD8+ T cells sorted from blood, obtained in a trial of the OX40 agonist ivuxolimab. The CDR3 spells CASSPRQGSQETQYF. DNA of the CDR3: TGTGCCAGCAGCCCCCGACAGGGATCGCAAGAGACCCAGTACTTC.